This T cell receptor beta chain emerged from a study of a mutant IDH1 vaccine in newly diagnosed glioma. Overall study: Beginning 4-6 weeks after radiotherapy alone, or with temozolomide cycles, vaccination took place. An approximately 62% male, around 38% female split and a mean age of 40.4 years characterized treated patients.

Concerning this clone itself: Its antigen is still unknown.

This sample's time point: week 47, end of study. All doses held 300 ug of mutant IDH1 20-mer peptide, with topical imiquimod. Patients in the study were vaccinated eight times, receiving shots in weeks 1, 3, 5, 7, 11, 15, 19 and 23. Repertoires were generated with immunoSEQ multiplex PCR, while TCRdb's copy carries only in-frame clones and drops some. The top ten clones hold around 4% of a sample with about 67,000 clones, roughly four fifths of them seen once. The CDR3 totals 14 residues. Germline loops: CDR1 SGHRS, CDR2 YFSETQ. Trimming cost V 3 bases and J 3 bases; bases outside gene matches: 4. The sequence came from a man younger than 40 with glioma. The chain employs TRBV5-1 and TRBJ2-5, with TRBD1 matching over 8 bases. The specimen comprised PBMCs, sampled from a glioma patient whose treatment included an IDH1 peptide vaccine. The CDR3 nucleotides are TGCGCCAGCAGCTGGACAGGGCGAGAAGAGACCCAGTACTTC. Its protein product is CASSWTGREETQYF.